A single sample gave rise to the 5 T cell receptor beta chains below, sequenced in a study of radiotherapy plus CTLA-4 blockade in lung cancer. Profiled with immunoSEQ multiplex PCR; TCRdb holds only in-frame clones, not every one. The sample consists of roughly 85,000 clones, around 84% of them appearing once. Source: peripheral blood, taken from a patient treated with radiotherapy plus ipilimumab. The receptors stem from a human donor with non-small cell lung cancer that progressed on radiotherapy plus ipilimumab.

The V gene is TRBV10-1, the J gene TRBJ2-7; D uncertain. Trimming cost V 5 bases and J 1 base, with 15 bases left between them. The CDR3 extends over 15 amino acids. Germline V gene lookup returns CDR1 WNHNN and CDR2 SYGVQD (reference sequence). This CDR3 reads CASSFKRRNSYEQYF. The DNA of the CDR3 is TGCGCCAGCAGTTTTAAAAGACGGAATTCCTACGAGCAGTACTTC.

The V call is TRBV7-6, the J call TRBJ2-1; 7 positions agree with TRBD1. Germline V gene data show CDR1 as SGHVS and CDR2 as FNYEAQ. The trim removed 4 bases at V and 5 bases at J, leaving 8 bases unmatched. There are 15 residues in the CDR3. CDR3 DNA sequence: TGTGCCAGCAGCTCAGCCTGGACAGGAAACAATGAGCAGTTCTTC. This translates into CASSSAWTGNNEQFF.

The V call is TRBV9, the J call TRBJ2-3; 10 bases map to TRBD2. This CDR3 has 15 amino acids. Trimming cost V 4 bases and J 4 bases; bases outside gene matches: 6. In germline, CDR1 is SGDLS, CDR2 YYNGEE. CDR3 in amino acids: CASSPSGSRSDTQYF. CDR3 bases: TGTGCCAGCAGCCCTAGCGGGAGTAGGTCAGATACGCAGTATTTT.

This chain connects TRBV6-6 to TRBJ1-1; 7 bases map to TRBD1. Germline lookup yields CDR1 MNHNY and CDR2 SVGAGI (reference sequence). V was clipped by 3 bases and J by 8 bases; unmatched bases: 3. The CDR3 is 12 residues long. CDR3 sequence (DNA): TGTGCCAGCAGTTATATAGGGGGCGAAGCTTTCTTT. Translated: CASSYIGGEAFF.

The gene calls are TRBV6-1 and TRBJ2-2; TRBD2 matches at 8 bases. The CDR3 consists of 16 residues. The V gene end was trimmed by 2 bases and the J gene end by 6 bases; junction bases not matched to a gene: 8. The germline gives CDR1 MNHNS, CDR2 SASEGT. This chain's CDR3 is CASSETAGVGSGELFF. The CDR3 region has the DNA TGTGCCAGCAGTGAAACAGCGGGGGTAGGATCCGGGGAGCTGTTTTTT.